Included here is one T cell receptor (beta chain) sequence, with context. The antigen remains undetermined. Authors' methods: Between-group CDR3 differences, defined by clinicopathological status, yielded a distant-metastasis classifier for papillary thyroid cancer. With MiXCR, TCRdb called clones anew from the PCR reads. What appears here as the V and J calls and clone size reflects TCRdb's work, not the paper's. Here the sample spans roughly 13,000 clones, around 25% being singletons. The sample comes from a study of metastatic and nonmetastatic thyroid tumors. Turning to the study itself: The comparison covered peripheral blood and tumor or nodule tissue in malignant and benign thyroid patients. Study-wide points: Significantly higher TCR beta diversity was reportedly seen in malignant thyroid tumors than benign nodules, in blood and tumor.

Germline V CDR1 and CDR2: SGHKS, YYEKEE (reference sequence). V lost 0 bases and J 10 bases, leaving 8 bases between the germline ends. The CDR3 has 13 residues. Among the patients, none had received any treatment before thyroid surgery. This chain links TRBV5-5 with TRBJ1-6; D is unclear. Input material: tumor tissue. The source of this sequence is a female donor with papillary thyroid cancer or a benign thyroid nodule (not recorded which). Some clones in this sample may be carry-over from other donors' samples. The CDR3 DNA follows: TGTGCCAGCAGCTTGGTAAGGAGCTCACCCCTCCACTTT. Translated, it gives CASSLVRSSPLHF. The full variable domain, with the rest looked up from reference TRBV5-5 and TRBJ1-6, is DAGVTQSPTHLIKTRGQQVTLRCSPISGHKSVSWYQQVLGQGPQFIFQYYEKEERGRGNFPDRFSARQFPNYSSELNVNALLLGDSALYLCASSLVRSSPLHFGNGTRLTVT.